This T cell receptor (beta chain) is drawn from a study of Graves' ophthalmopathy and Graves' hyperthyroidism. Notes on the study in general: A majority of expanded thyroid clonotypes exceeding 0.001 frequency were likewise present in blood.

TCR beta CDR3 amplification used RNA transcripts. Second-round multiplex PCR came after first-round RT-PCR with HTBI primers. TCRdb itself ran the multiplex PCR reads through MiXCR, one entry per CDR3 protein. The sample records roughly 1.1 million distinct CDR3 sequences, about 38% being singletons. Worth noting for this clonotype: Its antigen remains unknown.

V lost 6 bases and J lost 5; bases outside the gene matches: 7. This CDR3 has 15 residues. Per germline, CDR1 SNHLY and CDR2 FYNNEI. Material: peripheral blood or thyroid tissue (not recorded which). The rearrangement links TRBV2 to TRBJ2-5, with 12 bases fitting TRBD2. This receptor was obtained from an adult man with Graves' hyperthyroidism. CDR3 region: CASRGRLAGGETQYF. CDR3 nucleotides: TGTGCCAGCAGGGGTCGGCTAGCGGGGGGGGAGACCCAGTACTTC. The full variable domain, in which reference TRBV2 and TRBJ2-5 provide the parts outside the CDR3, is EPEVTQTPSHQVTQMGQEVILRCVPISNHLYFYWYRQILGQKVEFLVSFYNNEISEKSEIFDDQFSVERPDGSNFTLKIRSTKLEDSAMYFCASRGRLAGGETQYFGPGTRLLVL.